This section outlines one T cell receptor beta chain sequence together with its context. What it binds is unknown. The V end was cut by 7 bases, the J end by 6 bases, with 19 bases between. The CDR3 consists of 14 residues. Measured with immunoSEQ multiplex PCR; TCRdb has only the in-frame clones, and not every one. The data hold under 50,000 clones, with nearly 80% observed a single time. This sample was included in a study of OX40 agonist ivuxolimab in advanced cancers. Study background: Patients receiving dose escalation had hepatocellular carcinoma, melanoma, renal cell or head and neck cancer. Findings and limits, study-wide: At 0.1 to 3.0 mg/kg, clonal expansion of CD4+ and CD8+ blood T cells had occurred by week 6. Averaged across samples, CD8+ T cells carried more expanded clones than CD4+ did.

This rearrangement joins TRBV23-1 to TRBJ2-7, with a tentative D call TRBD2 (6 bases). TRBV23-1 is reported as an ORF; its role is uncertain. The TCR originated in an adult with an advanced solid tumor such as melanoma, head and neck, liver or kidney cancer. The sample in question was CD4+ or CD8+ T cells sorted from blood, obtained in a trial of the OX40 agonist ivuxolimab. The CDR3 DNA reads TGCGCCAGCACCAACCTGGAGGAGGGTGGCGAGCAGTACTTC. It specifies CASTNLEEGGEQYF.